This TCR beta chain was retrieved from a study of cytomegalovirus exposure and HLA in healthy donors. PCR was performed using 60 Vbeta and 13 Jbeta primers. Using immunoSEQ multiplex PCR, the repertoire was profiled, and TCRdb retains in-frame clones only, with some absent. Among under 300,000 clones listed, more than 55% were seen once. V was shortened by 4 bases and J by 5 bases, with 7 bases between the two germline ends. This CDR3 is built from 12 residues. CDR1 and CDR2 (germline): SGHTA, FQGTGA. These donors, healthy bone marrow donors, were studied. This sequence originates from a female donor in good health and CMV-seronegative. The sample was PBMCs. This chain connects TRBV7-3 to TRBJ2-3; D possibly corresponds to TRBD2 (6 bases). The CDR3 loop is CASSSGRDTQYF. In DNA, the CDR3 is TGTGCCAGCAGCTCCGGGAGAGATACGCAGTATTTT.